Each of the 3 T cell receptor beta chains below was sequenced from the same sample in a study of T cell responses to AZD1222 COVID-19 vaccine. Sequencing used immunoSEQ multiplex PCR; TCRdb keeps in-frame clones, though not all of them. This sample has 150,000 or so clones; about nine tenths occur once, and the top ten carry approximately 1.4%. The source was peripheral blood, collected on day 0 of AZD1222 vaccination. These TCRs come from an adult in good health.

This CDR3 reads CASSEKETDTQYF. In nucleotides, the CDR3 is TGTGCCAGCAGTGAGAAGGAAACAGATACGCAGTATTTT. The genes are TRBV6-4 and TRBJ2-3; D is undetermined. The CDR3 length is 13 residues. Germline values: CDR1 MRHNA, CDR2 SNTAGT. The ends were cut back, 3 bases at V and 3 bases at J, with 7 bases in the middle.

The V call is TRBV30, the J call TRBJ1-3; D unresolved. Between the trimmed V and J ends, which lost 3 bases and 2 bases, there was a span of 8 bases. This CDR3 is built from 13 residues. Germline assignment: CDR1 GTSNPN and CDR2 SVGIG (reference sequence). CDR3 in amino acids: CAWSPIAGNTIYF. The CDR3 DNA reads TGTGCCTGGAGCCCGATTGCTGGAAACACCATATATTTT.

Concerning this clone: Other DNA sequences of this sample code for an identical CDR3. The chain has TRBV14 and TRBJ1-2; 8 bases line up with TRBD1. CDR1 and CDR2 (germline): SGHDN, FVKESK. Unmatched junction bases numbered 0, after V lost 4 bases and J lost 2 bases. The CDR3 is 13 amino acids. In DNA form, the CDR3 reads TGTGCCAGCAGCCCAGGGGGCAACTATGGCTACACCTTC. Translation: CASSPGGNYGYTF.